Below, 23 T cell receptor beta chains from the same sample are listed, as sequenced in a study of blood T cell repertoires in COVID-19. This table comes from immunoSEQ multiplex PCR, and its TCRdb copy is limited to in-frame clones, with some not included. The table lists hundreds of thousands of clones, around nine tenths of them singletons. Input material: peripheral blood. The source is a man between 65 and 85 years old with acute or convalescent COVID-19.

J is TRBJ2-7 and V is TRBV19; 10 nucleotides line up with TRBD1. Trimming cost V 6 bases and J 5 bases; bases outside gene matches: 10. Per the germline V gene, CDR1 is LNHDA and CDR2 is SQIVND (reference sequence). This CDR3 spans 15 amino acids. The CDR3 region is CASSFPGTGAHEQYF. CDR3 nucleotides: TGTGCCAGTAGCTTCCCCGGGACAGGGGCCCACGAGCAGTACTTC.

The chain has TRBV4-1 and TRBJ2-7, with 8 positions matching TRBD2. Germline CDR1 and CDR2: MGHRA and YSYEKL. The V gene end was trimmed by 1 base and the J gene end by 4 bases; junction bases not matched to a gene: 12. This CDR3 contains 17 residues. Here the CDR3 reads CASSQGIGRGRRYEQYF. DNA for the CDR3: TGCGCCAGCAGCCAAGGTATCGGGAGGGGAAGACGGTACGAGCAGTACTTC.

The gene calls are TRBV4-3 and TRBJ1-2; D is ambiguous. V was shortened by 0 bases and J by 8 bases, with 16 bases between the two germline ends. Germline CDR1 is LGHNA and CDR2 is YSLEER. The CDR3 sequence is 15 residues long. The CDR3 region has the DNA TGCGCCAGCAGCCAAGATCGGCCAGGTATCGTCGGCTACACCTTC. It encodes CASSQDRPGIVGYTF.

CDR3 nucleotides: TGTGCCAGCGCAAACAGGGGGTACCAAGAGACCCAGTACTTC. Residues: CASANRGYQETQYF. V usage is TRBV6-5 and J usage is TRBJ2-5, with 8 nucleotides matching TRBD1. This CDR3 is 14 amino acids long. CDR1 and CDR2 from the germline V gene are MNHEY and SVGAGI. J gave up 0 bases and V 8 bases, and 5 bases lay outside the gene matches.

The chain carries TRBV12-3 or TRBV12-4 and TRBJ1-1, with a weak D call TRBD1 (5 bases). Between the trimmed V and J ends, which lost 6 bases and 4 bases, there was a span of 12 bases. CDR3 length equals 13 residues. DNA of the CDR3: TGTGCCAGCAGACGAGGACACCTCACTGAAGCTTTCTTT. It specifies CASRRGHLTEAFF.

CDR3 sequence reads: CAISESMGTGINEQYF. The DNA of the CDR3 is TGTGCCATCAGTGAGAGCATGGGGACAGGGATCAACGAGCAGTACTTC. The rearrangement uses TRBV10-3 and TRBJ2-7; TRBD1 aligns across 9 bases. V lost 2 bases, J lost 5 bases, and 10 bases stayed unmatched. The CDR3 runs to 16 residues. Germline CDR1 ENHRY, CDR2 SYGVKD.

The chain has TRBV13 and TRBJ2-7; possibly TRBD1 for D (6 bases). Germline V gene lookup returns CDR1 PRHDT and CDR2 FYEKMQ (reference sequence). V was pared by 3 bases and J by 0 bases, with 9 bases between. There are 14 residues in the CDR3. In DNA, the CDR3 is TGTGCCAGCAGCTTTGACAGGATCTCCTACGAGCAGTACTTC. Protein product: CASSFDRISYEQYF.

The chain carries TRBV28 and TRBJ1-6; D might be TRBD1 (5 bases). CDR1 and CDR2 (germline): MDHEN, SYDVKM. Trimming took 1 base from V and 7 from J, leaving 11 bases between them. The CDR3 length is 15 residues. CDR3 in DNA: TGTGCCAGCAGTTTATATCAGGGTCGCAATTCACCCCTCCACTTT. It codes for CASSLYQGRNSPLHF.

This chain links TRBV28 with TRBJ1-4; D not resolved. V lost 8 bases and J lost 4, with 11 bases in between. Per the germline V gene, CDR1 is MDHEN and CDR2 is SYDVKM. This CDR3 is built from 13 residues. The CDR3 here is CASVDTNNEKLFF. The CDR3 DNA reads as TGTGCCAGCGTCGACACGAATAATGAAAAACTGTTTTTT.

The J gene is TRBJ2-7, the V gene TRBV9, with a possible D match to TRBD2 (5 bases). Germline values: CDR1 SGDLS, CDR2 YYNGEE. The germline V and J ends were trimmed by 0 bases and 7 bases, with 17 bases remaining between them. The CDR3 is made up of 15 amino acids. CDR3 coding DNA: TGTGCCAGCAGCGTAGAGGAGGTTGCGTTGAATGAGCAGTACTTC. Translated: CASSVEEVALNEQYF. Variable domain in full (rest from reference TRBV9 and TRBJ2-7): DSGVTQTPKHLITATGQRVTLRCSPRSGDLSVYWYQQSLDQGLQFLIQYYNGEERAKGNILERFSAQQFPDLHSELNLSSLELGDSALYFCASSVEEVALNEQYFGPGTRLTVT.

The chain recombines TRBV24-1 with TRBJ2-1; 14 nucleotides line up with TRBD2. The CDR3 is made up of 13 amino acids. CDR1 and CDR2 (germline): KGHDR, SFDVKD. V was pared by 11 bases and J by 8 bases, with 4 bases of the junction left unmatched. The CDR3: CAIGLAGGHEQFF. CDR3 DNA sequence: TGTGCCATAGGACTAGCGGGAGGTCATGAGCAGTTCTTC.

The V and J genes are TRBV20-1 and TRBJ1-4; 9 positions match TRBD1. The CDR3 is made up of 14 amino acids. CDR1 is DFQATT and CDR2 is SNEGSKA in the germline V gene (reference sequence). The V gene end was trimmed by 3 bases and the J gene end by 5 bases; junction bases not matched to a gene: 4. The CDR3, as DNA: TGCAGTGCTAGTGCTGGGACAGGGAATGAAAAACTGTTTTTT. Protein: CSASAGTGNEKLFF.

The chain combines TRBV2 with TRBJ1-5; D is undetermined. The CDR3 totals 13 residues. Looked up from germline, CDR1 is SNHLY and CDR2 is FYNNEI. V was cut by 7 bases and J by 0 bases, with 7 bases left in between. CDR3 residues: CASNGDSNQPQHF. The CDR3 DNA sequence: TGTGCCAGCAACGGGGATAGCAATCAGCCCCAGCATTTT.

The chain combines TRBV19 with TRBJ1-5, with a weak D call TRBD1 (6 bases). The CDR3 is 15 residues long. Germline V lookup: CDR1 LNHDA, CDR2 SQIVND (reference sequence). The ends were cut back, 7 bases at V and 4 bases at J, with 17 bases in the middle. DNA of the CDR3: TGTGCCAGTACTTTAAACAGGGTTTGGAATCAGCCCCAGCATTTT. Amino acids: CASTLNRVWNQPQHF.

This clone was counted once. This chain links TRBV5-1 with TRBJ2-2; maybe TRBD2 (6 bases). The CDR3 contains 19 residues. V lost 1 base and J lost 0, with 19 bases in between. Germline CDR1 is SGHRS and CDR2 is YFSETQ. The CDR3 nucleotides read TGCGCCAGCAGCTTGCCCACCCGGGGGAGCGCTACGAACACCGGGGAGCTGTTTTTT. Protein: CASSLPTRGSATNTGELFF.

This sequence joins TRBV5-5 and TRBJ2-7; TRBD1 aligns across 11 bases. V trimming: 0 bases; J trimming: 6 bases; junction bases outside the gene matches: 5. The CDR3 consists of 15 residues. The germline gives CDR1 SGHKS, CDR2 YYEKEE (reference sequence). The CDR3 sequence: CASSLEGQGGSEQYF. The CDR3 coding sequence is TGTGCCAGCAGCTTGGAGGGACAGGGGGGGAGCGAGCAGTACTTC.

The V gene is TRBV6-5, the J gene TRBJ1-1, with 7 bases identical to TRBD1. The CDR3 sequence is 13 residues long. The V segment lost 6 bases and the J segment 5 bases; nucleotides outside the gene matches: 6. The V gene's germline CDR1 is MNHEY and CDR2 SVGAGI. CDR3 DNA: TGTGCCAGCAGGCCCAGGGGGAGGACTGAAGCTTTCTTT. It translates to CASRPRGRTEAFF.

The chain uses TRBV10-3 and TRBJ1-2; TRBD1 might be the D (6 bases). Deletions cut 3 bases from V and 1 base from J, with 12 bases between. CDR3 length: 15 amino acids. The germline V gene has CDR1 ENHRY and CDR2 SYGVKD. The CDR3 nucleotides are TGTGCCATCAGTGATGGACAGCCTTTTAACTATGGCTACACCTTC. Translating it yields CAISDGQPFNYGYTF.

The chain combines TRBV30 with TRBJ1-1; tentative D call: TRBD1 (5 bases). The germline V gene encodes CDR1 GTSNPN and CDR2 SVGIG (reference sequence). Trimming took off 4 bases at V and 4 bases at J, with 10 bases between the two ends. There are 12 residues in the CDR3. CDR3 bases: TGTGCCTGGAACAGGCCGACCACTGAAGCTTTCTTT. As protein: CAWNRPTTEAFF. Using reference TRBV30 and TRBJ1-1 for the parts outside the CDR3, the full variable domain is SQTIHQWPATLVQPVGSPLSLECTVEGTSNPNLYWYRQAAGRGLQLLFYSVGIGQISSEVPQNLSASRPQDRQFILSSKKLLLSDSGFYLCAWNRPTTEAFFGQGTRLTVV.

The V and J genes are TRBV2 and TRBJ1-5, with 8 bases aligning to TRBD1. Germline CDR1 SNHLY, CDR2 FYNNEI. There are 13 residues in the CDR3. The ends lost 4 bases at V and 6 bases at J; junction bases unmatched: 2. The CDR3 nucleotides are TGTGCCAGCAGTGGACAGGGGATTCAGCCCCAGCATTTT. Translation: CASSGQGIQPQHF.

The chain employs TRBV10-3 and TRBJ2-7; 11 nucleotides match TRBD2. CDR1 is ENHRY, CDR2 SYGVKD, per germline. The ends lost 2 bases at V and 4 bases at J; junction bases unmatched: 7. CDR3 length: 16 residues. The DNA for the CDR3 is TGTGCCATCAGTGAGGTTAGCGGGGGGGCCCGGTACGAGCAGTACTTC. Protein sequence: CAISEVSGGARYEQYF.

The chain joins TRBV29-1 to TRBJ2-3, with a possible D match to TRBD1 (6 bases). V lost 3 bases, J lost 6 bases, and 10 bases lay in between. The CDR3 covers 12 residues. CDR1 and CDR2 (germline): SQVTM, ANQGSEA. The CDR3 here is CSVEPGVDTQYF. As DNA, the CDR3 is TGCAGCGTTGAGCCAGGGGTGGATACGCAGTATTTT.

The chain recombines TRBV5-4 with TRBJ2-7, with D tentatively TRBD2 (6 bases). Between the trimmed V and J ends, which lost 0 bases and 7 bases, there was a span of 11 bases. The CDR3 is 13 residues long. Germline V gene sequence: CDR1 SGHNT, CDR2 YYREEE (reference sequence). CDR3 sequence reads: CASSLERRGEQYF. The CDR3 region has the DNA TGTGCCAGCAGCTTGGAGAGGAGGGGTGAGCAGTACTTC.